This T cell receptor (beta chain) is from a study of blood T cell repertoires in COVID-19. Study as a whole: The origin of the acute and convalescent COVID-19 samples was the United States, Italy and Spain. The analysed material was cDNA or gDNA that came from T cells, B-cell-depleted T cells, or PBMCs.

V was shortened by 4 bases and J by 4 bases, with 17 bases between the two germline ends. The CDR3 loop spans 15 amino acids. Germline V gene sequence: CDR1 SGHRS, CDR2 YFSETQ. Donors in Cohort 3 counted as recovered after two negative PCRs, clearance, or symptom resolution. Under the authors' procedure: How many nucleated cells were present was estimated from reference gene primer amplification. Profiling relied on immunoSEQ multiplex PCR, and the TCRdb table lists in-frame clones only, not all of them. The V and J calls and clone size come from that table; D and trimming were worked out from the DNA. The sample lists 150,000 to 250,000 clones; 82% were seen once.

This chain links TRBV5-1 with TRBJ1-2; D is possibly TRBD1 (6 bases). What was sequenced was PBMCs or T cells enriched from blood (not recorded which). The sequence was obtained from a man aged 35 to 55 who had recovered from COVID-19. The CDR3 DNA is TGCGCCAGCAGCGAGGGCGGGGGACACCGCTATGGCTACACCTTC. Translated, it gives CASSEGGGHRYGYTF.